A selection of T cell receptor beta chains follows, all from one sample in a study of shared clonotypes between healthy human individuals. Assay used: immunoSEQ multiplex PCR; TCRdb lists only in-frame clones, some missing. The sample has more than 400,000 clones; more than 65% are singletons. The sequencing sample was made of PBMCs. These receptors were taken from a woman aged 35 to 49 in good health. Some clones in this sample may be carry-over from other donors' samples. CDR3s include the opening cysteine and the closing phenylalanine or tryptophan. Each record gives: V gene, D gene, clone size, J gene, CDR3 protein, CDR3 DNA. The D gene is left open where the match is weak. Expanded clones are given a class, and other clones once, few, many or no size at all.

V: TRBV6-4
D: -
size: -
J: TRBJ1-2
CDR3: CASSDSDRSYGYTF
DNA: TGTGCCAGCAGTGACTCCGACAGGTCCTATGGCTACACCTTC

V: TRBV27
D: TRBD2
size: few
J: TRBJ2-2
CDR3: CASSPWGGGELFF
DNA: TGTGCCAGCAGTCCCTGGGGGGGCGGGGAGCTGTTTTTT

V: TRBV30
D: -
size: -
J: TRBJ1-1
CDR3: CACKAGHLNTEAFF
DNA: TGTGCCTGTAAAGCGGGACATCTGAACACTGAAGCTTTCTTT

V: TRBV29-1
D: -
size: -
J: TRBJ2-7
CDR3: CSVVFGSYEQYF
DNA: TGCAGCGTTGTCTTCGGCTCCTACGAGCAGTACTTC

V: TRBV10-3
D: TRBD2
size: -
J: TRBJ2-3
CDR3: CAISESGGGADTQYF
DNA: TGTGCCATCAGTGAGTCCGGCGGGGGGGCAGATACGCAGTATTTT

V: TRBV15
D: -
size: once
J: TRBJ1-4
CDR3: CATSRDQCEKLFF
DNA: TGCGCCACCAGCAGAGACCAGTGTGAAAAACTGTTTTTT

V: TRBV15
D: TRBD1
size: many
J: TRBJ1-6
CDR3: CATSRRTGGRSPLHF
DNA: TGTGCCACCAGCAGAAGAACAGGGGGTCGATCACCCCTCCACTTT

V: TRBV15
D: -
size: -
J: TRBJ1-3
CDR3: CATSSGPSSGNTIYF
DNA: TGTGCCACCAGTTCAGGGCCTAGCTCTGGAAACACCATATATTTT

V: TRBV2
D: TRBD1
size: -
J: TRBJ2-7
CDR3: CASRADRGAYEQYF
DNA: TGTGCCAGCAGAGCGGACAGGGGGGCCTACGAGCAGTACTTC

V: TRBV29-1
D: -
size: -
J: TRBJ2-5
CDR3: CSVEDLGAETQYF
DNA: TGCAGCGTTGAAGATTTAGGGGCGGAGACCCAGTACTTC

V: TRBV7-2
D: TRBD1
size: -
J: TRBJ2-7
CDR3: CASSLAGQSYEQYF
DNA: TGTGCCAGCAGCTTAGCGGGACAGTCGTACGAGCAGTACTTC

V: TRBV5-4
D: TRBD2
size: -
J: TRBJ2-1
CDR3: CASSLGSGGRSYNEQFF
DNA: TGTGCCAGCAGCTTGGGGAGTGGCGGGAGAAGCTACAATGAGCAGTTCTTC

V: TRBV28
D: -
size: -
J: TRBJ1-5
CDR3: CASSFGRGLNQPQHF
DNA: TGTGCCAGCAGTTTTGGGCGAGGGCTCAATCAGCCCCAGCATTTT

V: TRBV2
D: TRBD2
size: -
J: TRBJ2-1
CDR3: CASSQGLAGDEQFF
DNA: TGTGCCAGCAGTCAAGGACTAGCGGGAGATGAGCAGTTCTTC

V: TRBV5-1
D: -
size: -
J: TRBJ2-7
CDR3: CASSPNEYEQYF
DNA: TGCGCCAGCAGCCCTAACGAATACGAGCAGTACTTC

V: TRBV28
D: -
size: -
J: TRBJ2-7
CDR3: CATLSRPRYEQYF
DNA: TGTGCCACCCTCTCCCGACCGCGGTACGAGCAGTACTTC

V: TRBV7-2
D: TRBD2
size: -
J: TRBJ2-1
CDR3: CASSLASSGALGEQFF
DNA: TGTGCCAGCAGCTTAGCGAGTAGCGGGGCCTTGGGGGAGCAGTTCTTC

V: TRBV28
D: TRBD2
size: -
J: TRBJ2-4
CDR3: CASSSLGLAVAKNIQYF
DNA: TGTGCCAGCAGTTCCCTTGGACTAGCGGTAGCCAAAAACATTCAGTACTTC

V: TRBV5-6
D: -
size: many
J: TRBJ2-7
CDR3: CASSRGYEQYF
DNA: TGTGCCAGCAGCCGGGGTTACGAGCAGTACTTC

V: TRBV18
D: -
size: -
J: TRBJ2-7
CDR3: CASSPCPPAGRQYF
DNA: TGTGCCAGCTCACCGTGCCCCCCGGCCGGGCGGCAGTACTTC

V: TRBV19
D: -
size: -
J: TRBJ1-5
CDR3: CASSVGEGGSQPQHF
DNA: TGTGCCAGTAGTGTAGGGGAAGGGGGTTCACAGCCCCAGCATTTT

V: TRBV7-8
D: TRBD1
size: -
J: TRBJ2-7
CDR3: CASSPRTGPYEQYF
DNA: TGTGCCAGCAGCCCTAGGACAGGCCCCTACGAGCAGTACTTC

V: TRBV4-2
D: TRBD2
size: few
J: TRBJ2-5
CDR3: CASSQDGSGEETQYF
DNA: TGTGCCAGCAGCCAAGATGGTAGCGGGGAAGAGACCCAGTACTTC

V: TRBV30
D: -
size: -
J: TRBJ2-7
CDR3: CAWNSGGGAGEQYF
DNA: TGTGCCTGGAACTCAGGTGGGGGAGCGGGCGAGCAGTACTTC

V: TRBV5-4
D: -
size: -
J: TRBJ2-7
CDR3: CASSLEGLSYEQYF
DNA: TGTGCCAGCAGCTTGGAGGGCCTCTCCTACGAGCAGTACTTC

V: TRBV30
D: TRBD2
size: -
J: TRBJ2-7
CDR3: CAWSVGASGTREQYF
DNA: TGTGCCTGGAGTGTAGGGGCTAGCGGGACCCGCGAGCAGTACTTC

V: TRBV19
D: -
size: once
J: TRBJ2-7
CDR3: CASSLAGHGSYEQYF
DNA: TGTGCCAGTAGTTTGGCGGGACATGGGTCCTACGAGCAGTACTTC

V: TRBV29-1
D: TRBD2
size: -
J: TRBJ2-2
CDR3: CSVGTSGSTGELFF
DNA: TGCAGCGTTGGGACTAGCGGGAGCACCGGGGAGCTGTTTTTT

V: TRBV6-5
D: -
size: once
J: TRBJ2-7
CDR3: CASSYSPGDGNEQYF
DNA: TGTGCCAGCAGTTACTCCCCTGGTGATGGCAACGAGCAGTACTTC

V: TRBV5-1
D: -
size: many
J: TRBJ2-3
CDR3: CASSLGAGGDTQYF
DNA: TGCGCCAGCAGCTTGGGGGCGGGCGGTGATACGCAGTATTTT

V: TRBV28
D: TRBD2
size: -
J: TRBJ2-2
CDR3: CASSFSGLAGGPNTGELFF
DNA: TGTGCCAGCAGTTTTTCGGGACTAGCGGGAGGGCCTAACACCGGGGAGCTGTTTTTT

V: TRBV7-2
D: TRBD1
size: -
J: TRBJ1-2
CDR3: CASSLDGQDHYGYTF
DNA: TGTGCCAGCAGCCTCGACGGACAGGACCACTATGGCTACACCTTC

V: TRBV28
D: TRBD1
size: -
J: TRBJ2-7
CDR3: CASRTQGEFVYEQYF
DNA: TGTGCCAGCAGGACCCAGGGGGAATTTGTCTACGAGCAGTACTTC

V: TRBV5-1
D: TRBD2
size: -
J: TRBJ2-7
CDR3: CASSPGLTSVNWYEQYF
DNA: TGCGCCAGCAGCCCTGGTCTGACTAGCGTTAACTGGTACGAGCAGTACTTC

V: TRBV18
D: -
size: once
J: TRBJ1-1
CDR3: CASTEIRGSGDTEAFF
DNA: TGTGCCAGCACAGAGATCCGGGGTTCGGGGGACACTGAAGCTTTCTTT

V: TRBV7-2
D: -
size: -
J: TRBJ2-7
CDR3: CASSLEPQPYEQYF
DNA: TGTGCCAGCAGCTTAGAGCCACAGCCCTACGAGCAGTACTTC

V: TRBV6-4
D: -
size: -
J: TRBJ1-1
CDR3: CASKWEGETTEAFF
DNA: TGTGCCAGCAAGTGGGAAGGGGAAACCACTGAAGCTTTCTTT

V: TRBV30
D: -
size: -
J: TRBJ1-5
CDR3: CAWSVVGASNQPQHF
DNA: TGTGCCTGGAGTGTCGTAGGGGCTAGCAATCAGCCCCAGCATTTT

V: TRBV2
D: -
size: -
J: TRBJ2-1
CDR3: CASSELRDEQFF
DNA: TGTGCCAGCAGTGAATTGCGCGATGAGCAGTTCTTC

V: TRBV5-1
D: TRBD1
size: -
J: TRBJ2-7
CDR3: CASSTGTGETFEQYF
DNA: TGCGCCAGCAGCACCGGGACAGGGGAAACGTTCGAGCAGTACTTC

V: TRBV15
D: -
size: -
J: TRBJ2-6
CDR3: CATSGRGGSGANVLTF
DNA: TGTGCCACCAGCGGACGCGGAGGCTCTGGGGCCAACGTCCTGACTTTC

V: TRBV19
D: TRBD1
size: -
J: TRBJ1-5
CDR3: CASSISRAGGYSNQPQHF
DNA: TGTGCCAGTAGTATCAGCAGGGCAGGGGGATATAGCAATCAGCCCCAGCATTTT

V: TRBV27
D: -
size: -
J: TRBJ2-1
CDR3: CASSLKGVSEQFF
DNA: TGTGCCAGCAGTTTAAAGGGGGTTAGTGAGCAGTTCTTC

V: TRBV29-1
D: TRBD1
size: -
J: TRBJ1-4
CDR3: CSADTGDEKLFF
DNA: TGCAGCGCTGATACAGGGGATGAAAAACTGTTTTTT

V: TRBV6-1
D: TRBD2
size: -
J: TRBJ2-7
CDR3: CASSDIAGDLHEQYF
DNA: TGTGCCAGCAGTGACATAGCGGGAGACCTCCACGAGCAGTACTTC

V: TRBV11-2
D: -
size: -
J: TRBJ2-3
CDR3: CASSLGDGGADTQYF
DNA: TGTGCCAGCAGCTTAGGTGACGGGGGTGCAGATACGCAGTATTTT

V: TRBV6-1
D: -
size: few
J: TRBJ1-5
CDR3: CASSEFGALGQPQHF
DNA: TGTGCCAGCAGTGAGTTTGGGGCGTTAGGGCAGCCCCAGCATTTT

V: TRBV28
D: -
size: -
J: TRBJ2-7
CDR3: CASSLAGDEQYF
DNA: TGTGCCAGCAGTTTAGCAGGGGACGAGCAGTACTTC

V: TRBV13
D: TRBD1
size: -
J: TRBJ2-7
CDR3: CASSFHRDRAVEDSYEQYF
DNA: TGTGCCAGCAGCTTTCACCGGGACAGGGCCGTTGAAGACTCCTACGAGCAGTACTTC

V: TRBV5-1
D: -
size: few
J: TRBJ1-6
CDR3: CASSLERTQGISPLHF
DNA: TGCGCCAGCAGCTTGGAGCGGACCCAAGGGATTTCACCCCTCCACTTT

V: TRBV5-1
D: -
size: -
J: TRBJ1-2
CDR3: CASSVSTGFPPYGYTF
DNA: TGCGCCAGCAGCGTGTCTACAGGGTTCCCGCCTTATGGCTACACCTTC

V: TRBV19
D: -
size: -
J: TRBJ2-3
CDR3: CASLDRNTDTQYF
DNA: TGTGCCAGTCTAGACCGTAACACAGATACGCAGTATTTT

V: TRBV2
D: -
size: -
J: TRBJ2-1
CDR3: CATLRGTTGSYNEQFF
DNA: TGTGCCACCCTAAGAGGGACCACCGGGTCCTACAATGAGCAGTTCTTC

V: TRBV5-6
D: -
size: -
J: TRBJ2-3
CDR3: CASSPWGTLTDTQYF
DNA: TGTGCCAGCAGCCCGTGGGGGACCCTAACAGATACGCAGTATTTT

V: TRBV4-3
D: -
size: few
J: TRBJ2-2
CDR3: CASSQAANTGELFF
DNA: TGCGCCAGCAGCCAAGCCGCGAACACCGGGGAGCTGTTTTTT